A single sample gave rise to the 27 T cell receptor beta chains below, sequenced in a study of tumor and adjacent non-tumor tissue in lung cancer. The library came from three nested PCR rounds adapted from ARM-PCR protocols. TCRdb fed the multiplex PCR reads into MiXCR, producing one record per CDR3 protein. The sample carries 70,000 to 80,000 distinct CDR3 sequences, around 77% recorded once. No cell sorting was done before RNA was extracted from the tissue. The sequenced sample consisted of lung tumor tissue. Receptors were obtained from a woman in her thirties or forties with non-small cell lung cancer.

With regard to this clonotype: A read error may account for a junction end that differs from germline. The J gene is TRBJ1-4, the V gene TRBV20-1, with TRBD1 matching 9 bases. The CDR3 runs 14 residues. The germline V gene encodes CDR1 DFQATT and CDR2 SNEGSKA (reference sequence). CDR3 loop: CSTRLGTGLGKLFF. CDR3 coding DNA: TGCAGTACTAGACTCGGGACAGGGCTTGGAAAACTGTTTTTT.

As for this clonotype: The germline gene is not matched at one end of the junction; a read error may be the cause. This chain connects TRBV11-2 to TRBJ2-5; the D call may be TRBD1 or TRBD2 (5 bases each). From germline, CDR1 is SGHAT and CDR2 FQNNGV. The CDR3 has 15 amino acids. This CDR3 is CASTKFGLAQETQYF. DNA of the CDR3: TGTGCCAGCACCAAATTCGGACTGGCACAGGAGACCCAGTATTTC.

Notes on this clonotype: The conserved phenylalanine or tryptophan normally closing the CDR3 is absent here, so this likely arose from a read error. The chain uses TRBV10-2 and TRBJ2-7; no firm D call. The CDR3 consists of 13 residues. The germline CDR1 and CDR2 sequences are WSHSY and SAAADI. CDR3 coding DNA: TGTGCCAGCACTCATGAATCGACCTACGAGCAGTACTTG. Its translation: CASTHESTYEQYL.

About this clonotype: One junction end does not reproduce the germline sequence, and a read error may be involved. The chain uses TRBV11-2 and TRBJ2-2; 7 bases map to TRBD1. The germline CDR1 and CDR2 sequences are SGHAT and FQNNGV. The CDR3 is 15 amino acids. The chain's CDR3 is CVSSPDRVNTGELFF. In DNA, the CDR3 is TGTGTCAGCAGCCCCGACAGGGTGAACACAGGGGAGCTGTTTTTT. Together with reference TRBV11-2 and TRBJ2-2, the CDR3 gives the full variable domain: EAGVAQSPRYKIIEKRQSVAFWCNPISGHATLYWYQQILGQGPKLLIQFQNNGVVDDSQLPKDRFSAERLKGVDSTLKIQPAKLEDSAVYLCVSSPDRVNTGELFFGEGSRLTVL.

This chain connects TRBV30 to TRBJ2-7, with a possible D match to TRBD2 (6 bases). CDR1 is GTSNPN and CDR2 is SVGIG in the germline V gene (reference sequence). CDR3 length: 13 residues. Trimming left V 4 bases short and J 6 bases short, with 16 bases between. CDR3 sequence (DNA): TGTGCCTGGACTGTAGCGCCCGGGGGCGAGCAGTACTTC. The encoded protein is CAWTVAPGGEQYF.

In the case of this clonotype: It is likely a read error, because the conserved phenylalanine at the end of the CDR3 is missing. The gene calls are TRBV4-1 and TRBJ1-1, with D perhaps TRBD1 (5 bases). Germline values: CDR1 MGHRA, CDR2 YSYEKL. This CDR3 has 14 residues. DNA for the CDR3: TGCGCCAACAGCCTGGGAATACGGGGGACTGAAGCTTTCCTT. Protein: CANSLGIRGTEAFL.

The genes are TRBV11-2 and TRBJ1-1; unclear D gene. The germline gives CDR1 SGHAT, CDR2 FQNNGV. The V gene lost 10 bases and the J gene lost 10 bases, with 19 bases spanning the gap. This CDR3 comprises 12 residues. The CDR3 spells CANMLEDAVAFF. CDR3 bases: TGTGCCAACATGCTCGAAGACGCGGTAGCTTTCTTT.

The chain uses TRBV11-2 and TRBJ2-3; perhaps TRBD1 as D (6 bases). The CDR3 is 15 amino acids. Trimming removed 3 bases from V and 10 bases from J, with 20 bases in between. The germline CDR1 and CDR2 sequences are SGHAT and FQNNGV. CDR3 region: CASSLGVTGPGAQYF. The CDR3 DNA follows: TGTGCCAGCAGCTTGGGAGTTACAGGGCCAGGTGCGCAGTATTTT. Full variable domain (outside the CDR3, taken from reference TRBV11-2 and TRBJ2-3): EAGVAQSPRYKIIEKRQSVAFWCNPISGHATLYWYQQILGQGPKLLIQFQNNGVVDDSQLPKDRFSAERLKGVDSTLKIQPAKLEDSAVYLCASSLGVTGPGAQYFGPGTRLTVL.

Details on this clonotype: One junction end does not reproduce the germline sequence, and a read error may be involved. The chain has TRBV12-3 or TRBV12-4 and TRBJ2-5; no clear D gene. This CDR3 is built from 13 residues. As DNA, the CDR3 is TGTGCCAGTAGCCCCGGACCTCAAGATACCCAGTACTTC. It is translated as CASSPGPQDTQYF.

For this clonotype: The conserved final phenylalanine or tryptophan is absent from the CDR3, which likely points to a read error. The rearrangement joins TRBV4-1 to TRBJ1-4; 12 nucleotides line up with TRBD1. Per the germline V gene, CDR1 is MGHRA and CDR2 is YSYEKL. CDR3 size: 17 residues. Written as DNA, the CDR3 is TGCACCAGCAGCCAAGGGACAGGGGGCAGAACTAATGAAAAACTGTTTCTT. Protein product: CTSSQGTGGRTNEKLFL.

A note on this clonotype: The junction departs from the called germline gene at one end, perhaps through a read error. The V call is TRBV6-6, the J call TRBJ2-1; 7 nucleotides line up with TRBD1. The germline CDR1 and CDR2 sequences are MNHNY and SVGAGI (reference sequence). The CDR3 totals 14 residues. The CDR3 spells CVSRGMGSYNEQFF. For the CDR3, the DNA is TGTGTCAGCAGGGGGATGGGGAGCTACAATGAGCAGTTCTTC.

The chain carries TRBV29-1 and TRBJ2-5, with a tentative D call TRBD1 (6 bases). There are 13 residues in the CDR3. Germline CDR1 reads SQVTM; CDR2 reads ANQGSEA. The CDR3 DNA follows: TGCATCGCCACCACAGGGTACCAAGAGACCCAGTACTTC. The encoded protein is CIATTGYQETQYF.

The chain couples TRBV11-1 to TRBJ2-1; possibly TRBD1 or TRBD2 for D (5 bases each). Trimming stripped 5 bases from V and 9 bases from J, with 14 bases between. The germline V gene encodes CDR1 SGHAT and CDR2 FQDESV (reference sequence). This CDR3 is 13 amino acids long. The CDR3 spells CASSPGPVGEQFF. DNA of the CDR3: TGTGCCAGCAGCCCGGGACCCGTCGGTGAGCAGTTCTTC.

This clonotype was seen a few times. V gene TRBV14 combines with J gene TRBJ2-1; TRBD1 agrees at 7 bases. CDR1 is SGHDN, CDR2 FVKESK, per germline. V gave up 4 bases and J gave up 3 bases; unmatched junction bases: 6. The CDR3 spans 15 residues. The DNA of the CDR3 is TGTGCCAGCAGCCGGGACAGAGCCTACTACAATGAGCAGTTCTTC. It yields the protein CASSRDRAYYNEQFF.

The J gene is TRBJ1-1, the V gene TRBV7-9; no definite D call. The CDR3 is made up of 13 amino acids. Germline V gene data show CDR1 as SEHNR and CDR2 as FQNEAQ (reference sequence). V gave up 9 bases and J gave up 0 bases, with 11 bases separating them. The CDR3 loop is CASLDSLNTEAFF. CDR3 DNA sequence: TGTGCCAGTTTGGACTCTCTGAACACTGAAGCTTTCTTT.

In regard to this clonotype: A junction boundary mismatches the germline segment, possibly from a read error. The chain couples TRBV10-3 to TRBJ2-5; D call uncertain. The V gene's germline CDR1 is ENHRY and CDR2 SYGVKD. CDR3 length: 10 amino acids. The DNA for the CDR3 is TGCGCCATCGGGTTGGAGACCCATTACTTC. Amino acids: CAIGLETHYF.

The chain couples TRBV12-3 or TRBV12-4 to TRBJ2-7; D might be TRBD2 (6 bases). There are 14 residues in the CDR3. The V gene lost 3 bases and the J gene lost 11 bases, with 20 bases spanning the gap. CDR3 protein: CASSFRRGTYKEYF. CDR3 sequence (DNA): TGTGCCAGCAGTTTTAGGCGGGGCACCTACAAGGAGTACTTC.

This clonotype was detected only once. This chain uses TRBV10-3 with TRBJ1-2; possibly TRBD1 for D (6 bases). The CDR3 runs to 13 residues. The germline CDR1 and CDR2 sequences are ENHRY and SYGVKD. Trimming stripped 8 bases from V and 4 bases from J, with 14 bases between. The CDR3 sequence is CAIRSGHFYGYTF. DNA of the CDR3: TGTGCCATCCGATCGGGACATTTCTATGGCTACACCTTC.

This clonotype was recorded at least ten times. The V gene is TRBV20-1, the J gene TRBJ2-1, with D unresolved. The germline V gene has CDR1 DFQATT and CDR2 SNEGSKA (reference sequence). Between the trimmed V and J ends, which lost 6 bases and 11 bases, there was a span of 14 bases. The CDR3 loop spans 11 amino acids. The CDR3 loop is CSAAPARQQFF. In DNA form, the CDR3 reads TGCAGTGCCGCGCCTGCGCGCCAGCAGTTCTTC.

Remarks on this clonotype: Mismatch with germline at one junction end may stem from a read error. This chain connects TRBV11-2 to TRBJ2-1; D possibly matches TRBD1 or TRBD2 (5 bases each). The CDR3 consists of 15 residues. Germline CDR1 is SGHAT and CDR2 is FQNNGV. CDR3 sequence reads: CASSWIGTSYNEQFF. The CDR3 bases are TGTGCCAGCAGCTGGATAGGGACCTCCTACAATGAGCAGTTTTTC. Variable domain in full (rest from reference TRBV11-2 and TRBJ2-1): EAGVAQSPRYKIIEKRQSVAFWCNPISGHATLYWYQQILGQGPKLLIQFQNNGVVDDSQLPKDRFSAERLKGVDSTLKIQPAKLEDSAVYLCASSWIGTSYNEQFFGPGTRLTVL.

The chain is built from TRBV11-2 and TRBJ2-7; D is uncertain. Trimming removed 11 bases at V and 4 bases at J, with 24 bases between. The CDR3 runs 15 residues. CDR1 is SGHAT, CDR2 FQNNGV, per germline. The CDR3 nucleotides read TGTGCCGGCATCTTAGATCCCCAGAGGTCATACGAGCAGTACTTC. This sequence encodes CAGILDPQRSYEQYF.

In regard to this clonotype: The germline gene is not matched at one end of the junction; a read error may be the cause. The chain employs TRBV11-2 and TRBJ2-7; TRBD2 aligns across 8 bases. This CDR3 contains 13 residues. Germline CDR1 is SGHAT and CDR2 is FQNNGV. CDR3 sequence (DNA): TGCGCCAGCCGATCCGGGGGGGGCTACGAGCAATGCTTC. Translated, it gives CASRSGGGYEQCF.

This clonotype was found many times. The J gene is TRBJ1-6, the V gene TRBV20-1; D is ambiguous. The length of the CDR3 is 14 residues. Germline V gene sequence: CDR1 DFQATT, CDR2 SNEGSKA (reference sequence). Written as DNA, the CDR3 is TGCAGCCCCGGGAGGAGCTCCTATAATTCACCCCTCCACTTT. Translated, it gives CSPGRSSYNSPLHF.

In regard to this clonotype: A much more abundant neighbour one base away suggests this may be a read error. The V and J genes are TRBV20-1 and TRBJ2-1, with 7 bases matching TRBD2. Trimming removed 1 base from V and 5 bases from J; junction bases left unmatched: 8. CDR3 size: 15 residues. Per germline, CDR1 DFQATT and CDR2 SNEGSKA (reference sequence). CDR3 in DNA: TGCAGTGCTAGAGTATGCGGGGGTTGGGACAATGAGCAGTTCTTC. It encodes CSARVCGGWDNEQFF.

The V gene is TRBV5-1, the J gene TRBJ2-1; weak D call: TRBD2 (6 bases). The length of the CDR3 is 14 residues. Trimming left V 5 bases short and J 11 bases short, with 20 bases between. In germline, CDR1 is SGHRS, CDR2 YFSETQ. The CDR3 DNA reads TGCGCCAGCAGTCCCGGGACTGTGATGAATAAGCAGTTCTTC. It yields the protein CASSPGTVMNKQFF.

At least ten counts were recorded for this clonotype. The rearrangement links TRBV6-1 to TRBJ2-7; D remains ambiguous. Germline CDR1 is MNHNS and CDR2 is SASEGT. Deletions cut 5 bases from V and 7 bases from J, with 12 bases between. The CDR3 runs 12 residues. Here the CDR3 reads CASSRNLWEQYF. For the CDR3, the DNA is TGTGCCAGCAGTCGTAATTTGTGGGAGCAGTACTTC.

The CDR3, as DNA: TGCGCCAGCTTCCTTGACGGGGGAGCTGGAAACACCATATATTTT. Translation gives CASFLDGGAGNTIYF. V gene TRBV5-1 combines with J gene TRBJ1-3, with TRBD1 as a possible D gene (5 bases). V gave up 7 bases and J gave up 2 bases, with 16 bases separating them. The CDR3 loop spans 15 amino acids. CDR1 and CDR2 (germline): SGHRS, YFSETQ.